This entry concerns a single T cell receptor beta chain. Its antigen is currently unknown. The V gene's germline CDR1 is SGHRS and CDR2 YFSETQ. The V gene lost 0 bases and the J gene lost 3 bases, with 10 bases spanning the gap. The CDR3 length is 15 residues. Assay used: immunoSEQ multiplex PCR; TCRdb lists only in-frame clones, some missing. The table has fewer than 40,000 clones, about four fifths seen once; the top ten hold over 1.1%. This sample is drawn from a study of OX40 agonist ivuxolimab in advanced cancers. At the level of the study: Patients were dosed intravenously with ivuxolimab at 0.01 to 10 mg/kg every 2 weeks.

Patients who had autoimmune disease history or got systemic immunosuppression were left out. Study findings and constraints: It was not determined which antigens were specifically recognized by the peripheral T cells that had undergone clonal expansion.

The sequences come from CD4+ or CD8+ T cells sorted from blood, collected in a trial of the OX40 agonist ivuxolimab. The chain joins TRBV5-1 to TRBJ2-1, with D possibly matching TRBD2 (5 bases). This TCR came from an adult with an advanced solid tumor such as melanoma, head and neck, liver or kidney cancer. In nucleotides, the CDR3 is TGCGCCAGCAGCTTGGTAAGCGGATTCTACAATGAGCAGTTCTTC. Translating it yields CASSLVSGFYNEQFF.